Below, one T cell receptor beta chain is given with its context. CDR1 GTSNPN and CDR2 SVGIG come from the germline V gene (reference sequence). V lost 3 bases to trimming and J lost 0 bases, with 18 bases between them. The CDR3 sequence is 18 residues long. The sample is drawn from a study of blood T cell repertoires in COVID-19. Study-level background: Researchers got acute and convalescent COVID-19 samples from the United States, Italy and Spain. From T cells, B-cell-depleted T cells, or PBMCs came the material, which was cDNA or gDNA.

Authors' data handling: Amplification with reference gene primers provided the estimates of nucleated cell counts. Here immunoSEQ multiplex PCR was the method, and the copy in TCRdb shows in-frame clones only, minus some. That table gives V, J and clone size, and the DNA gave D and trimming. The table records approximately 180,000 clones, around 90% of them present only once. V usage is TRBV30 and J usage is TRBJ2-6, with D perhaps matching TRBD1 (6 bases). Sequencing was carried out using peripheral blood. The sequence was obtained from a man aged 40-49 years with active or convalescent COVID-19. CDR3 region: CAWRLDRGWSSGANVLTF. In DNA, the CDR3 is TGTGCCTGGAGGTTGGACAGAGGATGGTCCTCTGGGGCCAACGTCCTGACTTTC.